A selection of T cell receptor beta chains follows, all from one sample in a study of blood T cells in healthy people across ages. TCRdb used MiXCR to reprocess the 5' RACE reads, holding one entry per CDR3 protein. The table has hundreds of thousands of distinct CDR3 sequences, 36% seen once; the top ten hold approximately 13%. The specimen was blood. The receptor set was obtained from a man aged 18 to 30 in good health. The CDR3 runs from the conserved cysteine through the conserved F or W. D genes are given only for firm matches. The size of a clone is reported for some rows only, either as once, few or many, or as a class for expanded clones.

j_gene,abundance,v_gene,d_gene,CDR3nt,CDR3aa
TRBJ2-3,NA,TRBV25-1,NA,TGTGCCAGCAGTGATCTCCCGGGACTGAGGCAGTATTTT,CASSDLPGLRQYF
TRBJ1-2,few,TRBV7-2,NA,TGTGCCAGCAGCTTATCTGGGGGCCTTAACTATGGCTACACCTTC,CASSLSGGLNYGYTF
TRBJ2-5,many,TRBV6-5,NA,TGTGCCAGCAAAGGGGAAGAGACCCAGTACTTC,CASKGEETQYF
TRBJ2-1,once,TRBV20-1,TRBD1,TGCAGTGCTAGAGATAACCTCTACGGGACAGGGGGTCTAGATGAGCAGTTCTTC,CSARDNLYGTGGLDEQFF
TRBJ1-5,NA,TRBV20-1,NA,TGCAGTGCTGGGGACGGGGGCAATCAGCCCCAGCATTTT,CSAGDGGNQPQHF
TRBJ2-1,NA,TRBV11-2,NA,TGTGCCAGCAGCCCGCAGACAGTTTACAATGAGCAGTTCTTC,CASSPQTVYNEQFF
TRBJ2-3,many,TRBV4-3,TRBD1,TGCGCCAGCAGCCGAGACAGGGGATACACAGATACGCAGTATTTT,CASSRDRGYTDTQYF
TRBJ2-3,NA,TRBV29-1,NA,TGCAGCGTCGATGTAGGACTTACGGGGATCACAGATACGCAGTATTTT,CSVDVGLTGITDTQYF
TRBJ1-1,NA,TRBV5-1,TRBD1,TGCGCCAGCAGATCCGGGACAGATTACACTGAAGCTTTCTTT,CASRSGTDYTEAFF
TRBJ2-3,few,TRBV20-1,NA,TGCAGTGCGCCGTGGGGGGATACGCAGTATTTT,CSAPWGDTQYF
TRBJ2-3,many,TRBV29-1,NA,TGCAGCGTTCCCCTTATTGGATACACAGATACGCAGTATTTT,CSVPLIGYTDTQYF
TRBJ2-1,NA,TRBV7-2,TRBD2,TGTGCCAGCAGCACAATAGCGGGGGGGCACTACAATGAGCAGTTCTTC,CASSTIAGGHYNEQFF
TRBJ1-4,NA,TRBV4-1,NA,TGCGCCAGCAGCCAAAGGCAGGGGATTGAAAAACTGTTTTTT,CASSQRQGIEKLFF
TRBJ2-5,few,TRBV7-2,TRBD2,TGTGCCAGCAGCGTCGGACTAGTCGGCGAGACCCAGTACTTC,CASSVGLVGETQYF
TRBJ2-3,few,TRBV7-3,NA,TGTGCCAGCAGCGTTGGGGGGGGGCTAGACACAGATACGCAGTATTTT,CASSVGGGLDTDTQYF
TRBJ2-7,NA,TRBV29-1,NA,TGCAGCGTTGGGAACCCGGCCACCTACGAGCAGTACTTC,CSVGNPATYEQYF
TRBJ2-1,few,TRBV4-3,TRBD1,TGCGCCAGCAGCCTTGAGATTGGCAATCTCCAGGGACAGGGGGCGAATGAGCAGTTCTTC,CASSLEIGNLQGQGANEQFF
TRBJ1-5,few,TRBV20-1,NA,TGCAGTGCTAGGGGGTGGGGTTTTGATCAGCCCCAGCATTTT,CSARGWGFDQPQHF
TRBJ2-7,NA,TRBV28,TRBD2,TGTGCCACATTAGCGGGAGGGGCCTACGAGCAGTACTTC,CATLAGGAYEQYF
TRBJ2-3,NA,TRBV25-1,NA,TGTGCCAGCAGTGAAACAGGAGATACGCAGTATTTT,CASSETGDTQYF
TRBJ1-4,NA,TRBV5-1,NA,TGCGCCAGCAGCTGGGACAATGAAAAACTGTTTTTT,CASSWDNEKLFF
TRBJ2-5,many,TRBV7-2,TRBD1,TGTGCCAGCAGCTTATCTCCGACAGGGGCGAACAATGAGCAGTACTTC,CASSLSPTGANNEQYF
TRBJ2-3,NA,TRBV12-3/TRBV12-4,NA,TGTGCCAGCAGTCTTCAGAGAGGGGATATGCAGTATTTT,CASSLQRGDMQYF
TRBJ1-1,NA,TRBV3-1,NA,TGTGCCAGCAGCCAAGACAGCCCGAACACTGAAGCTTTCTTT,CASSQDSPNTEAFF
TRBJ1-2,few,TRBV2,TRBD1,TGTGCCAGTACCTGGACAGGGCTTGGAGGCTACACCTTC,CASTWTGLGGYTF
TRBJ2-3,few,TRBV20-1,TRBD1,TGCAGTGCTAGAGGGCGGACAGGGGCTAGCACAGATACGCAGTATTTT,CSARGRTGASTDTQYF
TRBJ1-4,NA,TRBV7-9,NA,TGTGCCAGCAGCTTGCGGAATGGAAAACTGTTTTTT,CASSLRNGKLFF
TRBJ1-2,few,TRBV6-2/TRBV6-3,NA,TGTGCCAGCAGTTACAAGGCGGATCTCTATGGCTACACCTTC,CASSYKADLYGYTF
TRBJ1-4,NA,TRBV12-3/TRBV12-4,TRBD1,TGTGCCAGCAGTTTTAGGACAGGGGTTGAAAAACTGTTTTTT,CASSFRTGVEKLFF
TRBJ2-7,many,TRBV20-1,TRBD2,TGCAGTGCTAGAGATCGGACTAGCGGGTCCTACGAGCAGTACTTC,CSARDRTSGSYEQYF
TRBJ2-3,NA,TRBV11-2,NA,TGTGCCAGCAGCGAGGGATGGGCCGGCGCAGATACGCAGTATTTT,CASSEGWAGADTQYF
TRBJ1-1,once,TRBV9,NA,TGTGCCAGCAGCGTAGACCAGCGCATGAACACTGAAGCTTTCTTT,CASSVDQRMNTEAFF
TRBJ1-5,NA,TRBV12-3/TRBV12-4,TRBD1,TGTGCCAGCAGCCGGGGCACAGGGGCAAATCAGCCCCAGCATTTT,CASSRGTGANQPQHF
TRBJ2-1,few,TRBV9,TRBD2,TGTGCCAGCAGCGCGGGACTAGCGGCCTACAATGAGCAGTTCTTC,CASSAGLAAYNEQFF
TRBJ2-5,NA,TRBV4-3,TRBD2,TGCGCCAGCAGCCAAGAGATCGGGACTAGCGGGGAGACCCAGTACTTC,CASSQEIGTSGETQYF
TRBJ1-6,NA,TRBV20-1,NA,TGCAGTGCTAGAGTTAGGAGGGGCGATAATAGTTCACCCCTCCACTTT,CSARVRRGDNSSPLHF
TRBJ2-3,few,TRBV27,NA,TGTGCCAGCAGTTTCCCGTTGGGTACGCAGTATTTT,CASSFPLGTQYF
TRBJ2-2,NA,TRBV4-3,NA,TGCGCCAGCAGCCAAGATCCCACCGGGTACGGCCCCACCGGGGAGCTGTTTTTT,CASSQDPTGYGPTGELFF
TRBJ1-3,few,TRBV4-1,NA,TGCGCCAGCAGCCAAGAGGGGCGCTTCGGCACCATATATTTT,CASSQEGRFGTIYF
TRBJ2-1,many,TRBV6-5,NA,TGTGCCAGCAGTTCCGAACTGAGCTCCTACAATGAGCAGTTCTTC,CASSSELSSYNEQFF
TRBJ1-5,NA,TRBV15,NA,TGTGCCACCAGCAGAGATCCGGGGTTCAATCAGCCCCAGCATTTT,CATSRDPGFNQPQHF
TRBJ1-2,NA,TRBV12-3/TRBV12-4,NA,TGTGCCAGCAGTCCCTATCGTTCGGGGAGCTATGGCTACACCTTC,CASSPYRSGSYGYTF
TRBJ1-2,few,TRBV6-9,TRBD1,TGTGCCAGCAGTTGGGGGGTGACAGGGCGGGACTATGGCTACACCTTC,CASSWGVTGRDYGYTF
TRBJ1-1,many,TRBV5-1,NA,TGCGCCAGCAGCCTTCCTACGAACACTGAAGCTTTCTTT,CASSLPTNTEAFF